The 31 T cell receptor beta chains below all came from one sample that was sequenced in a study of blood T cell repertoires in COVID-19. TCRdb's copy holds only in-frame clones and misses some; the assay was immunoSEQ multiplex PCR. The table has approximately 170,000 clones, roughly 84% seen once. Sample: peripheral blood. The receptors here all came from a woman over 75 with active or convalescent COVID-19.

This chain uses TRBV5-1 with TRBJ1-1, with 9 bases matching TRBD1. Germline V lookup: CDR1 SGHRS, CDR2 YFSETQ. CDR3 size: 15 residues. J was trimmed by 6 bases and V by 3 bases; bases with no gene match: 9. The CDR3 DNA reads TGCGCCAGCAGCTCGAAGGACAGGGGAGTACCTGAAGCTTTCTTT. Protein product: CASSSKDRGVPEAFF.

The rearrangement links TRBV2 to TRBJ1-1; D ambiguous. Germline lookup yields CDR1 SNHLY and CDR2 FYNNEI. The length of the CDR3 is 14 residues. Trimming took off 6 bases at V and 3 bases at J, with 14 bases between the two ends. CDR3 sequence: CASRAESTDTEAFF. The CDR3 nucleotides read TGTGCCAGCAGAGCTGAATCCACGGACACTGAAGCTTTCTTT.

The rearrangement links TRBV5-1 to TRBJ2-3, with TRBD2 identical over 13 bases. The CDR3 is 18 residues long. The germline V gene encodes CDR1 SGHRS and CDR2 YFSETQ. With V trimmed by 4 bases and J by 1 base, 9 bases remained unmatched. CDR3 DNA sequence: TGCGCCAGCAGCGCCGGGACTAGCGGGATTCGAGGCACAGATACGCAGTATTTT. Residues: CASSAGTSGIRGTDTQYF.

This chain links TRBV7-9 with TRBJ2-1, with TRBD2 identical over 8 bases. The CDR3 length is 16 residues. CDR1 is SEHNR and CDR2 is FQNEAQ in the germline V gene (reference sequence). Trimming cost V 3 bases and J 3 bases; bases outside gene matches: 7. The DNA for the CDR3 is TGTGCCAGCAGCTTTTTAGCGGGGAGAAGCTACAATGAGCAGTTCTTC. It is translated as CASSFLAGRSYNEQFF.

The genes are TRBV13 and TRBJ2-7; 11 bases map to TRBD2. J was trimmed by 4 bases and V by 5 bases; bases with no gene match: 4. Germline V gives CDR1 PRHDT, CDR2 FYEKMQ (reference sequence). The CDR3 extends over 14 amino acids. The CDR3 DNA reads TGTGCCAGCAGCCGACTAGCGGGGTTGTACGAGCAGTACTTC. Its translation is CASSRLAGLYEQYF.

The DNA for the CDR3 is TGTGCCATCAGTGAGGACAGTAGTCAGCCCCAGCATTTT. Residues: CAISEDSSQPQHF. This sequence joins TRBV10-3 and TRBJ1-5, with D possibly TRBD1 on 5 matching bases. V gave up 2 bases and J gave up 6 bases, with 8 bases separating them. The germline gives CDR1 ENHRY, CDR2 SYGVKD. The CDR3 spans 13 residues.

The chain recombines TRBV5-1 with TRBJ1-4; no firm D call. CDR1 and CDR2 (germline): SGHRS, YFSETQ. V gave up 4 bases and J gave up 4 bases, with 11 bases separating them. There are 14 residues in the CDR3. In nucleotides, the CDR3 is TGCGCCAGCAGCCCCCCGGAGGGTAATGAAAAACTGTTTTTT. This gives the protein CASSPPEGNEKLFF.

The rearrangement joins TRBV19 to TRBJ2-1; 7 bases line up with TRBD1. The CDR3 covers 15 residues. Germline-derived CDR1 and CDR2 are LNHDA and SQIVND (reference sequence). After removal of 4 bases from V and 6 bases from J, the junction contained 9 bases not matched to a gene. Here the CDR3 DNA reads TGTGCCAGTAGTAGGGGACAGAGGTTAGTCAATGAGCAGTTCTTC. Translated: CASSRGQRLVNEQFF.

This chain connects TRBV6-6 to TRBJ1-2; D is uncertain. Trimming stripped 7 bases from V and 3 bases from J, with 15 bases between. The CDR3 is 14 residues long. Germline assignment: CDR1 MNHNY and CDR2 SVGAGI (reference sequence). The CDR3 DNA sequence: TGTGCCAGCACCACCGGTGGAGTTCACTATGGCTACACCTTC. Amino acids: CASTTGGVHYGYTF.

This clone was seen a single time. The rearrangement links TRBV5-1 to TRBJ1-1; D gene uncertain. CDR1 is SGHRS and CDR2 is YFSETQ in the germline V gene. The V and J ends lost 0 bases and 3 bases respectively, with 9 bases between them. This CDR3 spans 14 amino acids. The CDR3 nucleotides read TGCGCCAGCAGCTTGGGTCGGGGATACACTGAAGCTTTCTTT. Its protein is CASSLGRGYTEAFF.

The chain carries TRBV5-5 and TRBJ1-2; D is ambiguous. CDR1 is SGHKS, CDR2 YYEKEE, per germline (reference sequence). V was shortened by 2 bases and J by 1 base, with 15 bases between the two germline ends. The CDR3 contains 16 residues. The CDR3 protein is CASSLRIVGVNYGYTF. The CDR3 region has the DNA TGTGCCAGCAGCTTACGTATTGTCGGAGTTAACTATGGCTACACCTTC.

The CDR3 here is CASSKRQRTSNYGYTF. DNA of the CDR3: TGTGCCAGCAGCAAAAGACAGAGAACTTCTAACTATGGCTACACCTTC. The gene calls are TRBV7-8 and TRBJ1-2, with D possibly TRBD1 on 5 matching bases. This CDR3 comprises 16 residues. V dropped 5 bases and J dropped 0 bases, with 16 bases sitting between them. Germline CDR1 SGHVS, CDR2 FQNEAQ.

This clone was seen once. This sequence joins TRBV12-3 or TRBV12-4 and TRBJ2-5; maybe TRBD2 (6 bases). The DNA end lines up better with TRBJ2-7; the J call may be wrong. The CDR3 runs to 12 residues. The CDR3 sequence: CASSLEGGEQYF. CDR3 coding DNA: TGTGCCAGCAGTTTAGAGGGAGGCGAGCAGTACTTC.

At least ten counts were recorded for this clone. The rearrangement uses TRBV10-3 and TRBJ2-7, with D possibly being TRBD1 (6 bases). The CDR3 consists of 16 residues. Deletions cut 0 bases from V and 4 bases from J, with 16 bases between. CDR1 is ENHRY and CDR2 is SYGVKD in the germline V gene. CDR3 sequence reads: CAISESGGVSAYEQYF. Written as DNA, the CDR3 is TGTGCCATCAGTGAGTCAGGGGGAGTCTCAGCGTACGAGCAGTACTTC.

The chain employs TRBV9 and TRBJ2-1, with TRBD2 matching over 11 bases. With 4 bases clipped from V and 3 bases from J, the junction kept 6 bases outside the gene matches. The CDR3 is 16 amino acids. CDR1 and CDR2 (germline): SGDLS, YYNGEE. The CDR3: CASSTSGTSGYNEQFF. For the CDR3, the DNA is TGTGCCAGCAGCACCTCCGGGACTAGCGGCTACAATGAGCAGTTCTTC.

This clone occurred a few times. This chain links TRBV29-1 with TRBJ2-7, with D possibly being TRBD2 (5 bases). Trimming cost V 1 base and J 0 bases, with 13 bases left between them. This CDR3 has 15 amino acids. Germline V gene lookup returns CDR1 SQVTM and CDR2 ANQGSEA. Here the CDR3 reads CSVEAGEASSYEQYF. The CDR3 coding sequence is TGCAGCGTTGAAGCCGGGGAAGCATCCTCCTACGAGCAGTACTTC.

The rearrangement uses TRBV14 and TRBJ2-2, with no clear D. V lost 1 base, J lost 7 bases, and 7 bases lay in between. CDR1 is SGHDN, CDR2 FVKESK, per germline. CDR3 size: 13 residues. The CDR3 coding sequence is TGTGCCAGCAGCCAAGCTATTGGCGGGGAGCTGTTTTTT. Its translation: CASSQAIGGELFF. Full variable domain (missing parts from reference TRBV14 and TRBJ2-2): EAGVTQFPSHSVIEKGQTVTLRCDPISGHDNLYWYRRVMGKEIKFLLHFVKESKQDESGMPNNRFLAERTGGTYSTLKVQPAELEDSGVYFCASSQAIGGELFFGEGSRLTVL.

V and J are TRBV7-2 and TRBJ2-7; TRBD2 aligns across 8 bases. With 4 bases clipped from V and 2 bases from J, the junction kept 10 bases outside the gene matches. CDR3 length: 16 residues. Per germline, CDR1 SGHTA and CDR2 FQGNSA. The chain's CDR3 is CASSSLAGVATYEQYF. DNA of the CDR3: TGTGCCAGCAGCTCGCTAGCGGGTGTCGCTACCTACGAGCAGTACTTC.

The chain combines TRBV9 with TRBJ1-1, with 7 bases identical to TRBD1. CDR1 is SGDLS, CDR2 YYNGEE, per germline. J lost 3 bases, V lost 4 bases, and 12 bases had no gene match. The CDR3 length is 16 residues. This CDR3 reads CASSPGGPLEDTEAFF. As DNA, the CDR3 is TGTGCCAGCAGCCCAGGGGGACCCCTAGAGGACACTGAAGCTTTCTTT.

The rearrangement uses TRBV5-4 and TRBJ1-4; weak D call: TRBD1 (5 bases). Trimming shortened V by 4 bases and J by 7 bases, and 14 bases separated the two germline ends. In germline, CDR1 is SGHNT, CDR2 YYREEE (reference sequence). CDR3 size: 14 residues. CDR3 sequence reads: CASSPGRDGEKLFF. The CDR3, as DNA: TGTGCCAGCAGCCCCGGGAGGGACGGTGAAAAACTGTTTTTT.

This clone has only a few counts. V usage is TRBV9 and J usage is TRBJ1-2; D is perhaps TRBD1 (6 bases). The germline V and J ends were trimmed by 0 bases and 11 bases, with 20 bases remaining between them. CDR1 and CDR2 (germline): SGDLS, YYNGEE. The CDR3 contains 15 residues. The CDR3 is CASSVGLDSLGGYTF. The CDR3 nucleotides read TGTGCCAGCAGCGTAGGTCTGGACAGTTTGGGTGGTTACACCTTC.

The J gene is TRBJ2-1, the V gene TRBV5-1; D possibly corresponds to TRBD2 (5 bases). In germline, CDR1 is SGHRS, CDR2 YFSETQ. The CDR3 length is 15 residues. V lost 3 bases to trimming and J lost 0 bases, with 10 bases between them. The CDR3 coding sequence is TGCGCCAGCAGCTCAGCGGTAAACTCCTACAATGAGCAGTTCTTC. Translating it yields CASSSAVNSYNEQFF.

The V call is TRBV6-6, the J call TRBJ2-7, with TRBD2 matching over 9 bases. Germline CDR1 is MNHNY and CDR2 is SVGAGI (reference sequence). The CDR3 spans 14 residues. The V and J ends lost 3 bases and 3 bases, in that order; junction bases with no gene match: 3. CDR3 residues: CASSYSGGLYEQYF. DNA for the CDR3: TGTGCCAGCAGTTATAGCGGGGGCCTCTACGAGCAGTACTTC.

The chain links TRBV11-2 to TRBJ2-1; perhaps TRBD1 as D (6 bases). In germline, CDR1 is SGHAT, CDR2 FQNNGV. Trimming left V 5 bases short and J 2 bases short, with 13 bases between. The CDR3 is 15 residues long. The CDR3 protein is CASSPRTATYNEQFF. In nucleotides, the CDR3 is TGTGCCAGCAGCCCGAGGACAGCAACCTACAATGAGCAGTTCTTC.

V gene TRBV30 combines with J gene TRBJ1-6; 9 bases align to TRBD1. The J segment lost 7 bases and the V segment lost 2 bases, leaving 3 bases of the junction unmatched. The CDR3 extends over 14 amino acids. CDR1 GTSNPN and CDR2 SVGIG come from the germline V gene (reference sequence). CDR3 nucleotide sequence: TGTGCCTGGAGTCCGGGACAGGGCAATTCACCCCTCCACTTT. Translating it yields CAWSPGQGNSPLHF.

This chain uses TRBV18 with TRBJ2-3, with 7 bases that match TRBD2. The CDR3 loop spans 14 amino acids. The trim removed 3 bases at V and 4 bases at J, leaving 4 bases unmatched. Germline CDR1 reads KGHSH; CDR2 reads LQKENI. In nucleotides, the CDR3 is TGTGCCAGCTCACCGGACGGGAGGCCAGATACGCAGTATTTT. Its translation is CASSPDGRPDTQYF.

J is TRBJ1-2 and V is TRBV28; 10 nucleotides line up with TRBD1. V lost 7 bases and J lost 7; bases outside the gene matches: 12. CDR1 MDHEN and CDR2 SYDVKM come from the germline V gene. The CDR3 is made up of 15 amino acids. The CDR3 coding sequence is TGTGCCAGCACCCAAGGGGGGGACAGGGGCGGTGGCTACACCTTC. Translated, it gives CASTQGGDRGGGYTF.

The chain is built from TRBV27 and TRBJ1-1, with TRBD1 as a possible D gene (5 bases). Deletions cut 1 base from V and 6 bases from J, with 15 bases between. Germline CDR1 MNHEY, CDR2 SMNVEV (reference sequence). This CDR3 spans 15 amino acids. CDR3 bases: TGTGCCAGCAGTTTATATGGGGGGTGGTTGGCTGAAGCTTTCTTT. This sequence encodes CASSLYGGWLAEAFF.

In DNA form, the CDR3 reads TGTGCCAGCAGTTTTGTCAGGGGGCAAGGGGAGCTGTTTTTT. Protein sequence: CASSFVRGQGELFF. This chain links TRBV6-5 with TRBJ2-2; 8 nucleotides line up with TRBD1. V lost 4 bases, J lost 8 bases, and 6 bases stayed unmatched. CDR1 and CDR2 from the germline V gene are MNHEY and SVGAGI. The CDR3 covers 14 residues.

The J gene is TRBJ1-4, the V gene TRBV5-1, with a weak D call TRBD1 (6 bases). Germline loops: CDR1 SGHRS, CDR2 YFSETQ. CDR3 length equals 14 residues. Trimming removed 3 bases at V and 7 bases at J, with 13 bases between. DNA of the CDR3: TGCGCCAGCAGCTACGACAGGCATAGTGAAAAACTGTTTTTT. The encoded protein is CASSYDRHSEKLFF.

A single count supports this clone. V is TRBV14 and J is TRBJ2-1, with D perhaps TRBD1 (5 bases). Trimming stripped 0 bases from V and 11 bases from J, with 11 bases between. Germline CDR1 is SGHDN and CDR2 is FVKESK. The CDR3 runs to 13 residues. CDR3 region: CASSQDWQGQQFF. CDR3 nucleotides: TGTGCCAGCAGCCAAGATTGGCAGGGCCAGCAGTTCTTC.